This TCR beta chain stems from a study of regulatory T cells in long-lasting Graves disease (dated by TCRdb to about 2021). The study in broad terms: Patients with newly diagnosed Graves' disease had been on antithyroid drugs for under 3 months. Patients with persistent Graves' disease were compared with patients with newly diagnosed Graves' disease using TCR sequencing and RNA sequencing of peripheral blood. The study took place in China and was registered as a clinical trial. A total of 35 or so samples underwent TCR sequencing: approximately 13 from persistent and around 20 from newly diagnosed Graves' disease patients.

The library was produced with multiplex PCR. The run used an Illumina HiSeq 4000. CDR3 regions were amplified by Arm-PCR with iRepertoire HTBI primers to construct TCR beta libraries. Before sequencing, the PCR products went through gel purification. The source study handled its data this way. Across samples, about 64 TRBV and 13 to 15 TRBJ segments were identified and used for gene usage analysis of CDR3 amino acid clonotypes. COPE and FqMerger were used to merge filtered high-quality paired reads into contigs. BLAST was used to align contigs to IMGT TRBV, TRBD and TRBJ reference genes, with CDR3 defined following IMGT. Any clonotype with a frequency above 0.1% was counted as a highly expanded clone. Shannon entropy was used to measure repertoire diversity, and the Gini coefficient was used to measure V-J evenness. A clonotype was considered public if more than one individual shared it. TCRdb cleaned the public reads at Q25 with fastp, built clones with MiXCR and kept in-frame beta chains. Rows are combined by CDR3 protein, so each entry shows the most common genes and DNA. In this record, the V and J calls reflect TCRdb's handling and not the investigators' own analysis. The sample table holds roughly 440,000 distinct CDR3 sequences, of which about a sixth were seen once. Of the sample, about 25% falls within the top ten clones.

This clonotype was counted ten times or more. The target of this receptor is not known. Base quality data are lacking; no much larger clone is found one base away. This specimen's time point label, interpreted: newly diagnosed GD, antithyroid drugs for less than 3 months. For both TCR sequencing and RNA sequencing, RNA was extracted from PBMCs in TRIzol. The diagnosis of Graves' disease followed American Thyroid Association guidelines. Recruitment of patients was carried out at an endocrinology department in Xi'an, China. Each patient gave 8.5 to 9.5 milliliters of peripheral blood, collected in an EDTA anticoagulant tube. Ficoll Paque Plus density gradient separation was used to isolate PBMCs, and no further T cell sorting was performed. An Agilent 2100 Bioanalyzer and agarose gel were used to assess RNA quality, and a NanoDrop 2000 was used to measure RNA concentration. The study at large found these results: Persistent disease showed preferential use of TRBV28, TRBJ1-2 and TRBJ2-5, whereas newly diagnosed disease favored TRBV20-1 and TRBJ2-1. Persistent Graves' disease patients showed lower TCR Shannon entropy and fewer highly expanded clones than newly diagnosed patients, suggesting clonal expansion. A larger number of public clonotypes was shared among persistent patients (around 2,700) than among newly diagnosed patients (roughly 930). The study examined only peripheral blood because the primary lesion, thyroid tissue, could not be accessed. Sequencing and analysis were restricted to the TCR beta chain. The authors noted that the small sample size was a limitation that may lower accuracy.

Trimming removed 7 bases from V and 2 bases from J; the gene matches leave 9 bases unexplained. As encoded in the germline V gene, CDR1 is SQVTM while CDR2 is ANQGSEA. Spanning cysteine to phenylalanine, the CDR3 consists of 14 amino acids. Left in the record is the CDR3 DNA by itself, 42 bases read in frame from the first base. Separately, the same data were catalogued under a study of T cells in Graves' hyperthyroidism and ophthalmopathy. As described in the second report: Stable Graves' hyperthyroidism was defined as the absence of progression to ophthalmopathy over 18 months of follow-up. The hyperthyroidism patients were between 18 and 65 years old and newly diagnosed, with a disease duration of less than 2 months. The study excluded patients with uncontrolled infections, other autoimmune diseases, pregnancy or lactation. Diagnoses relied on clinical symptoms, serum thyroxine and TRAb, thyroid ultrasound and orbital computed tomography. The TCR CDR3 was subjected to a first round of RT-PCR using the HTBI primer set and the Qiagen OneStep RT-PCR kit. Blood samples also contained most of the expanded thyroid clonotypes (frequency above 0.001), which suggests that blood repertoires may reflect thyroid immune responses. In cross-validation, a model built on a 13 V-J signature told ophthalmopathy apart from stable hyperthyroidism with under 90% sensitivity and around 81% specificity, and in testing the same model reached 80%/75%. In validation, the model predicted progression to ophthalmopathy a median of about 6.5 months before onset, with about 67% sensitivity and about 75% specificity. To identify distinguishing TCR V-J signatures, a discovery cohort of 100 or so patients was used, comprising 40 to 45 with Graves' ophthalmopathy and 55 to 65 with stable Graves' hyperthyroidism. Prospective prediction of ophthalmopathy was tested in an independent validation cohort of under 20 hyperthyroidism patients and 17 patients who later progressed to ophthalmopathy. For training and testing, the 100 or so patients in the discovery cohort were randomly divided in a 7:3 ratio. In more than five Graves' hyperthyroidism patients, the study also compared T-cell repertoires from thyroid tissue with T-cell repertoires from blood. Following sampling, methimazole starting at 30 mg daily was given to hyperthyroidism patients, and high-dose intravenous methylprednisolone was given to ophthalmopathy patients. Libraries were constructed in a second round of multiplex PCR, after which size selection and purification were carried out. The libraries were sequenced on an Illumina HiSeq2000 using paired-end 100 bp reads. SOAPnuke was used to process the raw data, removing reads that contained adapters or uncalled bases, had a mean Phred below 15, or lacked an exact match to the constant primer or identifier. COPE v1.2.5 was used to merge high-quality paired reads, and clonotypes were defined as unique nucleotide sequences. MiTCR v1.1 was used to align the clonotypes against IMGT TRBV, TRBD and TRBJ reference segments. Analysis was restricted to V-J combinations with a frequency above 0.0001, which covered roughly 99% of repertoires. The TCS score was defined as the ratio of F50 (clonal expansion) to E x V (chaos), calculated using BLOSUM62-based TCRdist between CDR3 peptides within each V-J. Welch's t-statistics and random forest reduced just over 500 V-J features to roughly 13, which were used in a naive Bayes classifier (R e1071). No statistical method was used to set the sample size in advance, and investigators knew the group allocation. TCR Vbeta CDR3 sequencing of 140 or so peripheral blood samples (over 40 ophthalmopathy, 75 or so hyperthyroidism and some 17 progressor patients) is reported in the paper.

The receptor comes from a woman aged 18-30 years with Graves disease. Donor details come from another sample of the same person, matched by shared clones. This sample comprised peripheral blood mononuclear cells (PBMCs), obtained at new diagnosis, from a patient treated with antithyroid drugs. Recombination connected TRBV29-1 to TRBJ2-7, and TRBD2 matches 9 of the central bases. The bases are TGCAGCGCCCAGGTCGTAGCGGGAGCCTACGAGCAGTACTTC. Its translation is CSAQVVAGAYEQYF.